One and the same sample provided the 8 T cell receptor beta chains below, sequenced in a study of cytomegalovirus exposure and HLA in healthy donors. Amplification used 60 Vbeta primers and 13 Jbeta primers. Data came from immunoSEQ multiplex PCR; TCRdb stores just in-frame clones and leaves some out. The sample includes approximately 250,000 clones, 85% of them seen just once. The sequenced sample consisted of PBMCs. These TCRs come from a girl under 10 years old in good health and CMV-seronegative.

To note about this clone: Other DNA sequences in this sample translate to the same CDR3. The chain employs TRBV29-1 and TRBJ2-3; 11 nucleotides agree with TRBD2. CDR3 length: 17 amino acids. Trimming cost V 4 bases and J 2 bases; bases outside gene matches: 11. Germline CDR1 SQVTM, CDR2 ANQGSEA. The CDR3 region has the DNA TGCAGCGTTGTTGGGCTAGCGGGAGGATGGCACACAGATACGCAGTATTTT. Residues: CSVVGLAGGWHTDTQYF.

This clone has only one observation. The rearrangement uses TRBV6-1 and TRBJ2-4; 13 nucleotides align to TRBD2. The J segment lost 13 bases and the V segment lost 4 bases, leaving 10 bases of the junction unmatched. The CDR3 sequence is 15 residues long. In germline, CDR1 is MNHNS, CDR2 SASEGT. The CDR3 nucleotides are TGTGCCAGCAGTGGCCTCCGGACTAGCGGGAGATTACAGTACTTC. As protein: CASSGLRTSGRLQYF.

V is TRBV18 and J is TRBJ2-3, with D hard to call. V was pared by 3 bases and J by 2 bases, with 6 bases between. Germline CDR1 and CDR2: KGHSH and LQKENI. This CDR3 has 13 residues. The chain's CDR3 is CASSPGHTDTQYF. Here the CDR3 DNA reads TGTGCCAGCTCACCTGGCCACACAGATACGCAGTATTTT.

For the CDR3, the DNA is TGCGCCAGCAGCGGGACAGTCCTGAACACTGAAGCTTTCTTT. It is translated as CASSGTVLNTEAFF. This chain connects TRBV5-1 to TRBJ1-1; 7 nucleotides align to TRBD1. Germline V CDR1 and CDR2: SGHRS, YFSETQ. The ends lost 4 bases at V and 0 bases at J; junction bases unmatched: 3. The CDR3 consists of 14 residues.

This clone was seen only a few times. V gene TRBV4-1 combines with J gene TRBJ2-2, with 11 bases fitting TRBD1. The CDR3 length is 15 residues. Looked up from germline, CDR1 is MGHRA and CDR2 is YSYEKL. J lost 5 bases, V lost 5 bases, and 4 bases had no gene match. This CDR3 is CASSGDRGFTGELFF. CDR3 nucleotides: TGCGCCAGCAGCGGGGACAGGGGGTTTACCGGGGAGCTGTTTTTT.

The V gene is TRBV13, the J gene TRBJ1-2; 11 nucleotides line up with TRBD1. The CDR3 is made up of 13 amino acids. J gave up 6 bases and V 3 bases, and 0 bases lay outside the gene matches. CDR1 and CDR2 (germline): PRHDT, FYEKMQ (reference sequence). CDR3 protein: CASSLDRGHGYTF. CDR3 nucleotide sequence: TGTGCCAGCAGCTTGGACAGGGGGCATGGCTACACCTTC.

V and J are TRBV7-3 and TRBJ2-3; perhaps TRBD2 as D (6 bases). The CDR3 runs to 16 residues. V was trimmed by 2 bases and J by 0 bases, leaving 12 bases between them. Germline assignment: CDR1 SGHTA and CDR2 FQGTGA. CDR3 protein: CASSLVATSSTDTQYF. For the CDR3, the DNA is TGTGCCAGCAGCTTAGTGGCGACTAGTAGCACAGATACGCAGTATTTT.

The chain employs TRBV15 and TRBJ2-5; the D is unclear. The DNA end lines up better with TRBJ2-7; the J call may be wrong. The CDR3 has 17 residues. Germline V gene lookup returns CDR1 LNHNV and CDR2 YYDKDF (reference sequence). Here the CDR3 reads CATSRECPRRVPYEQYF. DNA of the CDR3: TGTGCCACCAGCAGAGAGTGCCCGAGACGGGTGCCCTACGAGCAGTACTTC.